The 24 T cell receptor beta chains in this list originate from one sample, sequenced in a study of T cells in tuberculosis. Here immunoSEQ multiplex PCR was the method, and the copy in TCRdb shows in-frame clones only, minus some. The sample lists some 31,000 clones; over 85% were seen once. Sequenced material: PBMCs. These receptor sequences come from a donor between 5 and 29 years old with latent tuberculosis or without tuberculosis infection.

The chain joins TRBV9 to TRBJ2-6; 12 nucleotides match TRBD1. V shed 4 bases, J shed 4 bases, and the junction held 18 bases outside the gene matches. This CDR3 has 21 amino acids. Germline-derived CDR1 and CDR2 are SGDLS and YYNGEE. As DNA, the CDR3 is TGTGCCAGCAGCCCCCGTCTGACCCCGGGACAGGGGGCGCGAGGGGCCAACGTCCTGACTTTC. Residues: CASSPRLTPGQGARGANVLTF.

The chain is built from TRBV19 and TRBJ1-4; TRBD1 agrees at 7 bases. CDR3 size: 14 residues. J was trimmed by 8 bases and V by 3 bases; bases with no gene match: 6. Germline assignment: CDR1 LNHDA and CDR2 SQIVND (reference sequence). The CDR3 DNA reads TGTGCCAGTAGTATCCGGGACAGAGGGGAAAAACTGTTTTTT. This gives the protein CASSIRDRGEKLFF.

The rearrangement uses TRBV27 and TRBJ1-5, with 7 bases that match TRBD1. CDR1 and CDR2 from the germline V gene are MNHEY and SMNVEV (reference sequence). This CDR3 has 14 amino acids. The V segment lost 6 bases and the J segment 4 bases; nucleotides outside the gene matches: 6. CDR3 nucleotide sequence: TGTGCCAGCAGCCCGGACAGGCTTAATCAGCCCCAGCATTTT. Translation: CASSPDRLNQPQHF.

This chain uses TRBV11-2 with TRBJ1-3; D gene ambiguous. V dropped 2 bases and J dropped 0 bases, with 20 bases sitting between them. The CDR3 has 19 residues. Germline values: CDR1 SGHAT, CDR2 FQNNGV. The CDR3 protein is CASSLRLEGRPTSGNTIYF. The CDR3 DNA sequence: TGTGCCAGCAGCTTAAGGTTGGAGGGCAGGCCCACCTCTGGAAACACCATATATTTT.

The chain recombines TRBV30 with TRBJ1-6; TRBD1 matches 7 bases. The CDR3 is 15 amino acids. J gave up 4 bases and V 1 base, and 4 bases lay outside the gene matches. Looked up from germline, CDR1 is GTSNPN and CDR2 is SVGIG (reference sequence). This chain's CDR3 is CAWSEQGLYNSPLHF. The CDR3 coding sequence is TGTGCCTGGAGTGAACAGGGGCTATATAATTCACCCCTCCACTTT.

V gene TRBV7-9 combines with J gene TRBJ1-2; no clear D. This CDR3 is built from 14 residues. The V end was cut by 1 base, the J end by 6 bases, with 12 bases between. The germline gives CDR1 SEHNR, CDR2 FQNEAQ (reference sequence). The CDR3 region has the DNA TGTGCCAGCAGCTTAGGCGCGGGGTTGGATGGCTACACCTTC. Protein sequence: CASSLGAGLDGYTF.

The genes are TRBV6-6 and TRBJ2-7; 7 nucleotides align to TRBD1. This CDR3 comprises 14 residues. The V gene end was trimmed by 5 bases and the J gene end by 4 bases; junction bases not matched to a gene: 8. Germline-derived CDR1 and CDR2 are MNHNY and SVGAGI (reference sequence). The CDR3 is CASSMGQQLYEQYF. CDR3 sequence (DNA): TGTGCCAGCAGTATGGGACAGCAACTTTACGAGCAGTACTTC.

V gene TRBV7-9 combines with J gene TRBJ2-2; 9 bases line up with TRBD1. The CDR3 has 15 amino acids. The germline V gene has CDR1 SEHNR and CDR2 FQNEAQ (reference sequence). Unmatched junction bases numbered 6, after V lost 5 bases and J lost 5 bases. The CDR3 DNA reads as TGTGCCAGCAGCGCCGGGACAGGGAGAACCGGGGAGCTGTTTTTT. It translates to CASSAGTGRTGELFF.

The V call is TRBV19, the J call TRBJ1-5; 7 bases are a match to TRBD1. This CDR3 is 14 amino acids long. V lost 3 bases to trimming and J lost 6 bases; unmatched junction nucleotides: 5. The germline gives CDR1 LNHDA, CDR2 SQIVND (reference sequence). The CDR3 DNA follows: TGTGCCAGTAGTATCTTACAGGGGACTCAGCCCCAGCATTTT. It translates to CASSILQGTQPQHF.

Concerning this clone: Other DNA sequences in the same sample also yield this CDR3. V gene TRBV7-2 combines with J gene TRBJ2-3; D is unresolved. Germline V gene data show CDR1 as SGHTA and CDR2 as FQGNSA. V was trimmed by 6 bases and J by 2 bases, leaving 6 bases between them. The CDR3 is 12 residues long. The CDR3 region has the DNA TGTGCCAGCAGTTTCTACACAGATACGCAGTATTTT. Protein product: CASSFYTDTQYF.

The chain joins TRBV10-3 to TRBJ2-1, with 7 bases lining up with TRBD2. CDR3 length: 17 residues. Germline V gene sequence: CDR1 ENHRY, CDR2 SYGVKD. V lost 0 bases to trimming and J lost 5 bases; unmatched junction nucleotides: 10. CDR3 amino acids: CAISESRASGDHNEQFF. DNA of the CDR3: TGTGCCATCAGTGAGTCGAGGGCTAGCGGAGACCACAATGAGCAGTTCTTC.

The J gene is TRBJ1-1, the V gene TRBV6-5; D uncertain. The V gene's germline CDR1 is MNHEY and CDR2 SVGAGI. The CDR3 loop spans 15 amino acids. V was cut by 0 bases and J by 1 base, with 9 bases left in between. The CDR3 loop is CASSYSQEGNTEAFF. CDR3 nucleotides: TGTGCCAGCAGTTACTCGCAGGAGGGGAACACTGAAGCTTTCTTT.

This chain links TRBV2 with TRBJ2-7, with TRBD2 identical over 7 bases. This CDR3 comprises 21 residues. With V trimmed by 2 bases and J by 2 bases, 24 bases remained unmatched. Germline lookup yields CDR1 SNHLY and CDR2 FYNNEI. CDR3 sequence reads: CASSEMVGVSGATINPYEQYF. The CDR3 DNA is TGTGCCAGCAGTGAAATGGTGGGGGTAAGCGGGGCCACCATCAACCCCTACGAGCAGTACTTC.

The V and J genes are TRBV11-2 and TRBJ2-7, with 8 bases matching TRBD1. The CDR3 runs to 14 residues. Germline CDR1 is SGHAT and CDR2 is FQNNGV. The trim removed 3 bases at V and 6 bases at J, leaving 7 bases unmatched. The CDR3 DNA sequence: TGTGCCAGCAGCTTTACGACAGGGGCTAGCGAGCAGTACTTC. Protein product: CASSFTTGASEQYF.

V and J are TRBV6-1 and TRBJ2-5, with 7 positions matching TRBD2. Germline loops: CDR1 MNHNS, CDR2 SASEGT. V shed 2 bases, J shed 4 bases, and the junction held 7 bases outside the gene matches. The CDR3 loop spans 15 amino acids. The CDR3 loop is CASSERGEVGETQYF. CDR3 DNA sequence: TGTGCCAGCAGTGAACGGGGGGAAGTCGGAGAGACCCAGTACTTC.

The chain couples TRBV6-5 to TRBJ1-1; 9 bases match TRBD1. The germline CDR1 and CDR2 sequences are MNHEY and SVGAGI. The CDR3 length is 15 residues. After removal of 8 bases from V and 5 bases from J, the junction contained 12 bases not matched to a gene. CDR3 DNA: TGTGCCAGCCGACTACCGGGACAGGGATCAACTGAAGCTTTCTTT. Protein sequence: CASRLPGQGSTEAFF.

The gene calls are TRBV11-1 and TRBJ1-2, with a weak D call TRBD1 (5 bases). Germline V lookup: CDR1 SGHAT, CDR2 FQDESV (reference sequence). The V gene lost 3 bases and the J gene lost 3 bases, with 8 bases spanning the gap. There are 13 residues in the CDR3. The CDR3 is CASSFSRDYGYTF. CDR3 sequence (DNA): TGTGCCAGCAGCTTCTCCAGGGACTATGGCTACACCTTC.

J is TRBJ2-3 and V is TRBV5-1; D possibly corresponds to TRBD1 (6 bases). V was trimmed by 0 bases and J by 0 bases, leaving 14 bases between them. The CDR3 has 17 residues. Germline CDR1 and CDR2: SGHRS and YFSETQ. CDR3 in DNA: TGCGCCAGCAGCTTGGGTTCGGACAGCACCAGCACAGATACGCAGTATTTT. Amino acid sequence: CASSLGSDSTSTDTQYF.

The rearrangement joins TRBV7-8 to TRBJ2-1; 7 bases agree with TRBD1. The germline CDR1 and CDR2 sequences are SGHVS and FQNEAQ. This CDR3 comprises 17 residues. V shed 1 base, J shed 6 bases, and the junction held 12 bases outside the gene matches. The CDR3 is CASSLVSRRAGGNEQFF. In nucleotides, the CDR3 is TGTGCCAGCAGCTTAGTTTCTAGACGGGCAGGGGGCAATGAGCAGTTCTTC.

The rearrangement uses TRBV7-7 and TRBJ2-3; 7 nucleotides match TRBD2. Germline CDR1 SSHAT, CDR2 FNYEAQ (reference sequence). CDR3 length: 15 residues. Trimming removed 1 base from V and 4 bases from J; junction bases left unmatched: 5. The CDR3 DNA reads as TGTGCCAGCAGCTTAGGGGGCGGGGGAGCAGATACGCAGTATTTT. Translating it yields CASSLGGGGADTQYF.

The chain is built from TRBV4-1 and TRBJ2-3; no reliable D call. Trimming pared 0 bases from V and 2 bases from J, leaving 12 bases between. This CDR3 has 16 residues. Germline V CDR1 and CDR2: MGHRA, YSYEKL. The CDR3, as DNA: TGCGCCAGCAGCCAAGATCCTAGTCCCCACACAGATACGCAGTATTTT. Its translation is CASSQDPSPHTDTQYF.

V gene TRBV5-1 combines with J gene TRBJ2-1, with 9 bases that match TRBD1. Per germline, CDR1 SGHRS and CDR2 YFSETQ. V was pared by 4 bases and J by 6 bases, with 11 bases of the junction left unmatched. This CDR3 region has 16 residues. CDR3 in amino acids: CASSGPDRGYGNEQFF. DNA for the CDR3: TGCGCCAGCAGCGGGCCGGACAGGGGATACGGCAATGAGCAGTTCTTC.

The chain combines TRBV2 with TRBJ2-7; 9 nucleotides match TRBD1. The CDR3 has 13 amino acids. V gave up 10 bases and J gave up 2 bases; unmatched junction bases: 6. Per the germline V gene, CDR1 is SNHLY and CDR2 is FYNNEI. CDR3 nucleotides: TGTGCCACCAATGGACAGGGGACCTACGAGCAGTACTTC. Translation: CATNGQGTYEQYF.

This clone has just one count. CDR3: CATSRGERQASYQPQHF. The CDR3 bases are TGTGCCACCAGCAGGGGTGAGCGGCAGGCAAGTTATCAGCCCCAGCATTTT. The chain recombines TRBV15 with TRBJ1-5, with D hard to call. The CDR3 has 17 amino acids. With 3 bases removed from V and 5 bases from J, the gap between germline ends came to 20 bases. Germline V gene data show CDR1 as LNHNV and CDR2 as YYDKDF (reference sequence).